This T cell receptor beta chain was documented in a study of shared clonotypes between healthy human individuals. The study's findings and limits: Memory subsets had estimated richness that was generally smaller than that of naive subsets.

CD45RO-negative CD8 cells positively selected for CCR7 made up the naive population, which excluded terminally differentiated effector memory CD45RA+ cells. The genomic DNA of each subset was split evenly across several immunoSEQ plates. Clones were sequenced by immunoSEQ multiplex PCR, and TCRdb holds only the in-frame ones, with some missing. The sample lists about 2.1 million clones; about 92% were seen once. About this clone: As yet, its antigen is unknown.

The CDR3 is 13 amino acids. The germline V gene has CDR1 ENHRY and CDR2 SYGVKD. Trimming shortened V by 6 bases and J by 3 bases, and 10 bases separated the two germline ends. V gene TRBV10-3 combines with J gene TRBJ2-3; no clear D gene. This clonotype was sampled from a man aged 18-30 years in good health. Some clones in this sample may be carry-over from other donors' samples. The source material was naive CD8+ T cells from PBMCs. The CDR3 nucleotides read TGTGCCATCAGGCTCCTTTCTACAGATACGCAGTATTTT. Protein sequence: CAIRLLSTDTQYF.